This TCR beta chain originates from a study of TIL therapy for anti-PD-1-resistant metastatic lung cancer (dated by TCRdb to the early 2020s). Broadly, across the study: Tumors were harvested before any PD-1/PD-L1 blockade; patients then received nivolumab, and those progressing received lymphodepletion, expanded TIL infusion and IL-2. A median age of approximately 55 years (range roughly 38-85) and a median tumor PD-L1 proportion score of approximately 6% were recorded among enrolled patients. The cohort was predominantly lung adenocarcinoma, with a few EGFR-mutant and two ALK-rearranged tumors, and half of patients were current or former smokers. Across the cohort, whole-exome sequencing showed a median non-synonymous tumor mutation burden of less than 1.7 mutations per megabase. Clonotypes were tracked across tumor, expanded TIL product and serial blood samples by T cell receptor beta sequencing of tumor and peripheral blood. General study outcomes and caveats: The baseline peripheral repertoire was partially replaced by infused TIL clonotypes, which then decayed over months, and no apparent association between persistence and response was found. The study protocol defined all tumor marker inferences as exploratory. Generalizability was limited because the cohort was highly selected, with more treatment-naive, never-smoker and oncogene-addicted patients included than is typical.

TCR beta CDR3 regions were amplified from genomic DNA with the immunoSEQ v3 hsTCRB kit using bias-controlled multiplex PCR. TCR libraries were sequenced on an Illumina NextSeq 500 to 2 million or so read pairs for survey level or 5-6 million for deep level. As for how the authors treated the data: The immunoSEQ Analyzer software assigned V, D and J genes, filtered out non-productive sequences, and reported clonality. Repertoires of infused TIL and blood were compared using productive Simpson clonality and the Morisita overlap index of productive TRB rearrangements. Absolute clonotype counts in blood were estimated by multiplying the lymphocyte count by the CD3+ fraction and by the productive frequency of the clone. TCRdb provides this immuneACCESS table in a form limited to in-frame rearrangements. Some clones are lacking; in checked studies, under half of them reflect an unresolved V gene, and why the rest are absent is not known. V and J calls and clone size follow that table, whereas D and trimming were derived from the DNA. This sample comprises about 59,000 clones, roughly four fifths of them detected only once. Together, the top ten hold about 2.8% of the sample.

From a lookup of the germline V gene, CDR1 and CDR2 are SGHRS and YFSETQ. From the cysteine through the phenylalanine, the CDR3 covers 14 amino acids. Here the CDR3 DNA is all that survives: 42 bases in frame from base 1. V and J lose 0 bases and 2 bases, and a span of 7 bases separates them. The sample's time point label, decoded: pre-treatment sample, taken before nivolumab and TIL therapy. Adults with stage 4 NSCLC were enrolled from 2017 to January 2020 in a dual-center phase I trial. Samples came from a single-arm, open-label phase I trial of tumor-infiltrating lymphocyte therapy with nivolumab in advanced non-small cell lung cancer. Blood mononuclear cells from EDTA tubes were isolated by Ficoll gradient, snap-frozen as pellets, and DNA was extracted with a Qiagen mini-prep kit. Comment on this clone: Its antigen is currently not known. Per-base quality was not reported, and no clone a single base away is much larger than it.

This sample comprised blood, obtained at baseline. The TCR comes from a person aged 25-85 years with non-small cell lung cancer. The chain links TRBV5-1 with TRBJ2-3; the D gene cannot be named for sure. The encoded CDR3 is CASSLDSFTDTQYF. The nucleotides are TGCGCCAGCAGCTTGGACAGTTTCACAGATACGCAGTATTTT.